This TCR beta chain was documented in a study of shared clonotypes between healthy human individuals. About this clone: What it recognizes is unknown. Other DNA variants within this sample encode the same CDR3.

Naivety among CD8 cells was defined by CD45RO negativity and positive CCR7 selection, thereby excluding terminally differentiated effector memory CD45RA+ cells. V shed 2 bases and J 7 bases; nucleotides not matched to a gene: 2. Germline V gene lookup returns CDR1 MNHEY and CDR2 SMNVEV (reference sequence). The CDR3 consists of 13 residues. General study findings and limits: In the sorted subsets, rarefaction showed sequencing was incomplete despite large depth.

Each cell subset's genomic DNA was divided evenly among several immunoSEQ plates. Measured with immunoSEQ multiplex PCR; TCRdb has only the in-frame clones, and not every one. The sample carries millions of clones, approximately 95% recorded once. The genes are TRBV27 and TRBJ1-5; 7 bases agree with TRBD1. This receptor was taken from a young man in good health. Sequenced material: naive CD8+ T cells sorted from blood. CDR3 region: CASSLQGDQPQHF. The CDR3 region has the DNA TGTGCCAGCAGTTTACAGGGGGACCAGCCCCAGCATTTT.